This T cell receptor (beta chain) was obtained from a study of response to subunit inactivated influenza vaccine. Whole-study results and caveats: Few new T cells, the authors suggested, are recruited by each seasonal influenza vaccination.

V was shortened by 5 bases and J by 0 bases, with 14 bases between the two germline ends. The germline gives CDR1 DFQATT, CDR2 SNEGSKA (reference sequence). This CDR3 is built from 15 residues. With respect to this clonotype: Antigen specificity is unknown.

TCRdb re-called the RT-PCR reads with MiXCR, one entry per CDR3 protein. The repertoire holds about 500,000 distinct CDR3 sequences, with 7.2% as singletons. Sequenced material: PBMCs from blood, taken less than 30 months after vaccination. The V gene is TRBV20-1, the J gene TRBJ1-5; D uncertain. This sequence was found in a man between 50 and 69 years old who received an inactivated influenza vaccine. The DNA for the CDR3 is TGCAGTGCTTACGCGGGGAGGTATAGCAATCAGCCCCAGCATTTT. As protein: CSAYAGRYSNQPQHF.